The 8 T cell receptor beta chains reported below all come from one sample, sequenced in a study of blood T cell repertoires in COVID-19. Method: immunoSEQ multiplex PCR; TCRdb's copy keeps in-frame clones and lacks some. The sample holds about 270,000 clones, about 82% seen once. The sequencing sample was made of peripheral blood. Receptor source: a woman between 50 and 59 years old with active or convalescent COVID-19.

The rearrangement joins TRBV5-6 to TRBJ2-2; maybe TRBD1 (5 bases). Germline CDR1 SGHDT, CDR2 YYEEEE. Trimming stripped 0 bases from V and 1 base from J, with 13 bases between. This CDR3 is built from 17 residues. CDR3 coding DNA: TGTGCCAGCAGCTTGGGGGGCGGCCTAGAGAACACCGGGGAGCTGTTTTTT. Its translation is CASSLGGGLENTGELFF. Together with reference TRBV5-6 and TRBJ2-2, the CDR3 gives the full variable domain: DAGVTQSPTHLIKTRGQQVTLRCSPKSGHDTVSWYQQALGQGPQFIFQYYEEEERQRGNFPDRFSGHQFPNYSSELNVNALLLGDSALYLCASSLGGGLENTGELFFGEGSRLTVL.

The V and J genes are TRBV11-2 and TRBJ2-3; 8 nucleotides line up with TRBD2. The CDR3 has 15 residues. J gave up 5 bases and V 1 base, and 5 bases lay outside the gene matches. The germline V gene encodes CDR1 SGHAT and CDR2 FQNNGV. This CDR3 is CASSLGRGGLDTQYF. The CDR3 DNA reads as TGTGCCAGCAGCTTAGGCCGGGGGGGATTAGATACGCAGTATTTT.

This chain links TRBV19 with TRBJ2-7; D is unresolved. Trimming left V 2 bases short and J 7 bases short, with 12 bases between. CDR1 is LNHDA, CDR2 SQIVND, per germline (reference sequence). The CDR3 runs to 13 residues. DNA for the CDR3: TGTGCCAGTAGTATACAGCCGGGTTTGGAGCAGTACTTC. As protein: CASSIQPGLEQYF.

J is TRBJ2-3 and V is TRBV5-1; 7 nucleotides line up with TRBD1. The CDR3 runs 16 residues. V shed 4 bases and J 1 base; nucleotides not matched to a gene: 9. The germline V gene has CDR1 SGHRS and CDR2 YFSETQ. The CDR3 nucleotides are TGCGCCAGCAGCGAAACGACAGGGCTGGGCACAGATACGCAGTATTTT. Amino acid sequence: CASSETTGLGTDTQYF.

The genes are TRBV7-2 and TRBJ1-4, with D hard to call. The CDR3 length is 14 residues. Germline values: CDR1 SGHTA, CDR2 FQGNSA. The V end was cut by 7 bases, the J end by 4 bases, with 13 bases between. CDR3 coding DNA: TGTGCCAGCACCTCTCAGGCCGGTAATGAAAAACTGTTTTTT. It specifies CASTSQAGNEKLFF.

The chain links TRBV5-1 to TRBJ2-2; D might be TRBD1 (5 bases). The germline V gene has CDR1 SGHRS and CDR2 YFSETQ. V dropped 0 bases and J dropped 6 bases, with 15 bases sitting between them. The CDR3 spans 16 residues. The CDR3 here is CASSLGFQGGAGELFF. CDR3 coding DNA: TGCGCCAGCAGCTTGGGCTTTCAGGGTGGTGCCGGGGAGCTGTTTTTT. The whole variable domain, filled in from reference TRBV5-1 and TRBJ2-2, reads KAGVTQTPRYLIKTRGQQVTLSCSPISGHRSVSWYQQTPGQGLQFLFEYFSETQRNKGNFPGRFSGRQFSNSRSEMNVSTLELGDSALYLCASSLGFQGGAGELFFGEGSRLTVL.

This clone was counted a single time. The chain is built from TRBV5-5 and TRBJ1-1; tentatively, D is TRBD1 (6 bases). The CDR3 extends over 13 amino acids. Trimming stripped 3 bases from V and 4 bases from J, with 10 bases between. Germline CDR1 and CDR2: SGHKS and YYEKEE (reference sequence). The DNA of the CDR3 is TGTGCCAGCAGCTCCACAGGGTCCACTGAAGCTTTCTTT. This translates into CASSSTGSTEAFF.

The CDR3 nucleotides are TGTGCCAGCAGCCTAATCCAGGGGGCTGGTGGAAACACCATATATTTT. This encodes CASSLIQGAGGNTIYF. J is TRBJ1-3 and V is TRBV14, with 8 bases that match TRBD1. Germline assignment: CDR1 SGHDN and CDR2 FVKESK. The CDR3 totals 16 residues. The V segment lost 4 bases and the J segment 3 bases; nucleotides outside the gene matches: 8.